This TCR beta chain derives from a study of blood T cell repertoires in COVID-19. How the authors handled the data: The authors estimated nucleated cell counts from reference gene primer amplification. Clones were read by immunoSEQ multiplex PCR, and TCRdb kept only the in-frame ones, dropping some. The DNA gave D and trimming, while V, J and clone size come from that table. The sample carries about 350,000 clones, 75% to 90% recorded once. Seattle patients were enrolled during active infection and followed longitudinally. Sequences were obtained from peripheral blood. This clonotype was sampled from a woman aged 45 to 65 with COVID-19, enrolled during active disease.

CDR3 sequence reads: CATSDFRGTDTQYF. The CDR3 DNA sequence: TGTGCCACCAGTGATTTTCGGGGGACAGATACGCAGTATTTT. V gene TRBV24-1 combines with J gene TRBJ2-3; possibly TRBD2 for D (6 bases). Germline lookup yields CDR1 KGHDR and CDR2 SFDVKD. The V end was cut by 1 base, the J end by 3 bases, with 7 bases between. The CDR3 has 14 residues.